This TCR beta chain originates from a study of T cells in tuberculosis. Assay used: immunoSEQ multiplex PCR; TCRdb lists only in-frame clones, some missing. The sample carries 30,000 to 45,000 clones, more than 85% recorded once. This clone was counted a single time. From germline, CDR1 is MNHEY and CDR2 SVGAGI. V was shortened by 10 bases and J by 0 bases, with 7 bases between the two germline ends. The CDR3 is 12 amino acids. The sequence derives from a donor under 30 with latent tuberculosis or without tuberculosis infection. The specimen was PBMCs. This chain joins TRBV6-5 and TRBJ1-3; unclear D gene. The CDR3 loop is CATTNSGNTIYF. The CDR3 bases are TGTGCCACCACTAACTCTGGAAACACCATATATTTT.